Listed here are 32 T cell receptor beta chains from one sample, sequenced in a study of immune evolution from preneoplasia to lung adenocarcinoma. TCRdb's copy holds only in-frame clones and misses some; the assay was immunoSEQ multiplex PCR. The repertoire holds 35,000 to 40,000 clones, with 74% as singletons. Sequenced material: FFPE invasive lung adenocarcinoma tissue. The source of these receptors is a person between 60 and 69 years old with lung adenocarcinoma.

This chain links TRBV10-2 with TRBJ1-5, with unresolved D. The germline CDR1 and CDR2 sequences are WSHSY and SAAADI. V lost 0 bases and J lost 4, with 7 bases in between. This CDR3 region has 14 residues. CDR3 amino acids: CASSESHINQPQHF. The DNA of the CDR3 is TGCGCCAGCAGTGAGTCACACATAAATCAGCCCCAGCATTTT.

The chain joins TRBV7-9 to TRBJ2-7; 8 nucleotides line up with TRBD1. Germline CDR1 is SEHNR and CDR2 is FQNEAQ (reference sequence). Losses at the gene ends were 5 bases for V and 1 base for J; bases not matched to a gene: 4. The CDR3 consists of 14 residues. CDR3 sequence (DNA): TGTGCCAGCAGCAAACAGGGGGGATCCTACGAGCAGTACTTC. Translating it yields CASSKQGGSYEQYF.

The CDR3 DNA sequence: TGTGCCAGCAGCCCCCGGGACAGGGGTGACATTCAGTACTTC. It codes for CASSPRDRGDIQYF. This chain joins TRBV9 and TRBJ2-4; 10 positions agree with TRBD1. V lost 4 bases, J lost 8 bases, and 6 bases stayed unmatched. This CDR3 contains 14 residues. Germline V gives CDR1 SGDLS, CDR2 YYNGEE.

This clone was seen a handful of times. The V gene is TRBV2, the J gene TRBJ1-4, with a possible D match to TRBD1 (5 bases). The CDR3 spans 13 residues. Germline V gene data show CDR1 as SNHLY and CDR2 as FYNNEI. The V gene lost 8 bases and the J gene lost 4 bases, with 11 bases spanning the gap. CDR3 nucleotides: TGTGCCAGCGGATCAGACAGTAATGAAAAACTGTTTTTT. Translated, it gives CASGSDSNEKLFF.

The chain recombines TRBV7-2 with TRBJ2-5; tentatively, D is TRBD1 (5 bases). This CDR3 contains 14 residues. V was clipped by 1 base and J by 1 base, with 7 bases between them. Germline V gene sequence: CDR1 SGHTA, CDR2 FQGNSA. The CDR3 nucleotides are TGTGCCAGCAGCTTAGTGGGGCGCCAAGAGACCCAGTACTTC. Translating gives CASSLVGRQETQYF.

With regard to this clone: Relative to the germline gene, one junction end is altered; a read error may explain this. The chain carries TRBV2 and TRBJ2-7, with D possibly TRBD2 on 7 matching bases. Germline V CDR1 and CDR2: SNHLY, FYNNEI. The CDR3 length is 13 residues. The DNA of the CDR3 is TGTGCCAGCAGTGCTGAAATGGGGGAGGGGGAGAACTTC. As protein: CASSAEMGEGENF.

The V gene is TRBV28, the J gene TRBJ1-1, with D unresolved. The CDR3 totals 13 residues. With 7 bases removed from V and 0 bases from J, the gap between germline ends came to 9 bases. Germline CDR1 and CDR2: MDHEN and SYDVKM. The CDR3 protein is CASKGDLNTEAFF. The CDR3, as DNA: TGTGCCAGCAAGGGAGACCTGAACACTGAAGCTTTCTTT.

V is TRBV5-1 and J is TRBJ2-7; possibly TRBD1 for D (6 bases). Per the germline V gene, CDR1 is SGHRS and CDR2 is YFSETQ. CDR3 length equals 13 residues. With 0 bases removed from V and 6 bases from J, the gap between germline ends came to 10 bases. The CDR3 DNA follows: TGCGCCAGCAGCTTGGGTGGGGACACCGAGCAGTACTTC. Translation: CASSLGGDTEQYF.

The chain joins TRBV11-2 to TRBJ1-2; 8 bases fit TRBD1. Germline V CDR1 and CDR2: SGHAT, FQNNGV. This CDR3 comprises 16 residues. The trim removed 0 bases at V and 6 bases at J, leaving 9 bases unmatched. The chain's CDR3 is CASSLDGGRGPHGYTF. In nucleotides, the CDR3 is TGTGCCAGCAGCTTAGATGGGGGCAGGGGGCCCCATGGCTACACCTTC.

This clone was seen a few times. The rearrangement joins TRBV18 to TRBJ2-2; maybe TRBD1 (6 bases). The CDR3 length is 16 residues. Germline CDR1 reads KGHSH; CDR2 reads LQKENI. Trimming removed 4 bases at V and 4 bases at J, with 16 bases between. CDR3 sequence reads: CASSREQGSVTGELFF. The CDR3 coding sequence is TGTGCCAGCTCACGGGAACAGGGCAGCGTCACCGGGGAGCTGTTTTTT.

CDR3 coding DNA: TGTGCCAGCAGCTTAGACGGTGGTACAGAAGCTTTCTTT. Protein sequence: CASSLDGGTEAFF. V is TRBV7-9 and J is TRBJ1-1, with no clear D. Germline CDR1 reads SEHNR; CDR2 reads FQNEAQ (reference sequence). Trimming took 1 base from V and 8 from J, leaving 11 bases between them. The CDR3 has 13 residues. Using reference TRBV7-9 and TRBJ1-1 for the parts outside the CDR3, the full variable domain is DTGVSQNPRHKITKRGQNVTFRCDPISEHNRLYWYRQTLGQGPEFLTYFQNEAQLEKSRLLSDRFSAERPKGSFSTLEIQRTEQGDSAMYLCASSLDGGTEAFFGQGTRLTVV.

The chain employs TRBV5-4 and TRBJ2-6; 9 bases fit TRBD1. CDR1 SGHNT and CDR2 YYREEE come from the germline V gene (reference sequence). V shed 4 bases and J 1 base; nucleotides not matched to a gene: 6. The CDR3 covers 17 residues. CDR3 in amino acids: CASSQVGQGSGANVLTF. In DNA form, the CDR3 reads TGTGCCAGCAGCCAAGTAGGACAGGGGTCTGGGGCCAACGTCCTGACTTTC. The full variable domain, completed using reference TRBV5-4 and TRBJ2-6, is ETGVTQSPTHLIKTRGQQVTLRCSSQSGHNTVSWYQQALGQGPQFIFQYYREEENGRGNFPPRFSGLQFPNYSSELNVNALELDDSALYLCASSQVGQGSGANVLTFGAGSRLTVL.

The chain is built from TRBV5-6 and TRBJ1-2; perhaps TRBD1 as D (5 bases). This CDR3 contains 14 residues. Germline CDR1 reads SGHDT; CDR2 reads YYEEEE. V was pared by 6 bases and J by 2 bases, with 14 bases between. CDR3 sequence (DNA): TGTGCCAGCACCAAAGCAGGGTTAAACTATGGCTACACCTTC. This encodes CASTKAGLNYGYTF.

CDR3 sequence: CASSARSGGQEKLFF. The CDR3 nucleotides read TGTGCCAGCAGTGCCCGCTCTGGAGGGCAGGAAAAACTGTTTTTT. V usage is TRBV28 and J usage is TRBJ1-4; D remains ambiguous. Germline V gene sequence: CDR1 MDHEN, CDR2 SYDVKM. The CDR3 sequence is 15 residues long. The germline V and J ends were trimmed by 5 bases and 8 bases, with 18 bases remaining between them. Looking up the rest from reference TRBV28 and TRBJ1-4 gives the full variable domain: DVKVTQSSRYLVKRTGEKVFLECVQDMDHENMFWYRQDPGLGLRLIYFSYDVKMKEKGDIPEGYSVSREKKERFSLILESASTNQTSMYLCASSARSGGQEKLFFGSGTQLSVL.

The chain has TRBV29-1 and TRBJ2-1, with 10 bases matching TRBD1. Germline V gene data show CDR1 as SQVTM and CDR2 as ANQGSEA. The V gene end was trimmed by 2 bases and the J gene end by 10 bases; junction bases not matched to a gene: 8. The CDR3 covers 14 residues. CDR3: CSVEKGTGAWEQFF. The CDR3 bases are TGCAGCGTTGAAAAGGGGACAGGGGCTTGGGAGCAGTTCTTC.

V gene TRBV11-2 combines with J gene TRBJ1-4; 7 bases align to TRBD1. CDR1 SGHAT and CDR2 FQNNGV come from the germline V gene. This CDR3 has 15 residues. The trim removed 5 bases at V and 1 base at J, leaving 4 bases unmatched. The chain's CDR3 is CASSPGQLTNEKLFF. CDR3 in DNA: TGTGCCAGCAGCCCGGGACAGCTAACTAATGAAAAACTGTTTTTT. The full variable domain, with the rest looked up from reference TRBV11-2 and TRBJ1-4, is EAGVAQSPRYKIIEKRQSVAFWCNPISGHATLYWYQQILGQGPKLLIQFQNNGVVDDSQLPKDRFSAERLKGVDSTLKIQPAKLEDSAVYLCASSPGQLTNEKLFFGSGTQLSVL.

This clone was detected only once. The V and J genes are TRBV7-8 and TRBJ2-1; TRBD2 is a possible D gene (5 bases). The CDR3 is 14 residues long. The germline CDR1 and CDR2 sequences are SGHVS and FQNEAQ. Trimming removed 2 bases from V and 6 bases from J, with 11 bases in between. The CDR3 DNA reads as TGTGCCAGCAGCTTATTACCTAGCTTCAATGAGCAGTTCTTC. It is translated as CASSLLPSFNEQFF.

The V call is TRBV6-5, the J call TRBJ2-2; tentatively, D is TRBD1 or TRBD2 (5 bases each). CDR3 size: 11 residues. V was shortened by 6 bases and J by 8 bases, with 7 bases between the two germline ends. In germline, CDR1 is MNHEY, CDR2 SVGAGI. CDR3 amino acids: CASRGVGELFF. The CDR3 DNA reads TGTGCCAGCAGGGGGGTTGGGGAGCTGTTTTTT.

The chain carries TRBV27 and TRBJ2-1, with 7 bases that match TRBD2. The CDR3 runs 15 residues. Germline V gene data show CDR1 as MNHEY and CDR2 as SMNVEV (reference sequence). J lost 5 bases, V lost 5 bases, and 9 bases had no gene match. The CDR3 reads CASSPTAGWNNEQFF. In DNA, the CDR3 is TGTGCCAGCAGTCCGACAGCGGGATGGAACAATGAGCAGTTCTTC.

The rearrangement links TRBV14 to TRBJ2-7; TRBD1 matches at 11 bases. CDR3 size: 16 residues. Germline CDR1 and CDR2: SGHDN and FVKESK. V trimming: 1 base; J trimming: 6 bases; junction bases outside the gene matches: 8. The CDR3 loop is CASSQVLGQGAPEQYF. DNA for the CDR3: TGTGCCAGCAGCCAAGTGCTAGGACAGGGGGCGCCCGAGCAGTACTTC.

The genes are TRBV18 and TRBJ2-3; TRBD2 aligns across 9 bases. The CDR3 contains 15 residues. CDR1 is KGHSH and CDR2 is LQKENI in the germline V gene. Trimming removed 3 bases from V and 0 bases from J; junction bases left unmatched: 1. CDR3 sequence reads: CASSPTSGSTDTQYF. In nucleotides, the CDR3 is TGTGCCAGCTCACCCACTAGCGGGAGCACAGATACGCAGTATTTT.

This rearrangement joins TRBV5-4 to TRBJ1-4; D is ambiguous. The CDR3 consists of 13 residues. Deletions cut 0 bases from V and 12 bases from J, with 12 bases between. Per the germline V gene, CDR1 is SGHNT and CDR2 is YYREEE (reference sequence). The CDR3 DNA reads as TGTGCCAGCAGCTTGGGTGGAGGACGGGAACTGTTTTTT. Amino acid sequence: CASSLGGGRELFF.

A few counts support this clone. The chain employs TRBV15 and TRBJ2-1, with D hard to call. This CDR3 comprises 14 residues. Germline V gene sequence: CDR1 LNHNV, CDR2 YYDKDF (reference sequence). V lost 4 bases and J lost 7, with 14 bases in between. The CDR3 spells CATSTPVVWNEQFF. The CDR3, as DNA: TGTGCCACCAGCACCCCGGTCGTCTGGAATGAGCAGTTCTTC. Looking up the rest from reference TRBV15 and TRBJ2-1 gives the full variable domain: DAMVIQNPRYQVTQFGKPVTLSCSQTLNHNVMYWYQQKSSQAPKLLFHYYDKDFNNEADTPDNFQSRRPNTSFCFLDIRSPGLGDTAMYLCATSTPVVWNEQFFGPGTRLTVL.

The CDR3 sequence is CASSLPRDEQYF. The CDR3 DNA is TGTGCCAGCAGTTTGCCGCGGGACGAGCAGTACTTC. V and J are TRBV28 and TRBJ2-5; tentatively, D is TRBD2 (5 bases). The end of the DNA aligns better with TRBJ2-7, so the J call may be wrong. Germline V lookup: CDR1 MDHEN, CDR2 SYDVKM. The CDR3 loop spans 12 amino acids.

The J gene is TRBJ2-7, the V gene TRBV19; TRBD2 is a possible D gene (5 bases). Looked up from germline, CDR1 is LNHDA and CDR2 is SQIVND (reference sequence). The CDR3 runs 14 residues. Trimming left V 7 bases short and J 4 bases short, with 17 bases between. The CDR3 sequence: CASNHEGMGYEQYF. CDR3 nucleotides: TGTGCCAGTAATCATGAGGGAATGGGTTACGAGCAGTACTTC. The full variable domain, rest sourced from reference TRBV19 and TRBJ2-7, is DGGITQSPKYLFRKEGQNVTLSCEQNLNHDAMYWYRQDPGQGLRLIYYSQIVNDFQKGDIAEGYSVSREKKESFPLTVTSAQKNPTAFYLCASNHEGMGYEQYFGPGTRLTVT.

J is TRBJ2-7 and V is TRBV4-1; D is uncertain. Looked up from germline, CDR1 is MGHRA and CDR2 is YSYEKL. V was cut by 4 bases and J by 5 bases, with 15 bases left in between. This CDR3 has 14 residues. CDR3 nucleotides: TGCGCCAGCAGCCGTCCTACCCAGTTGAACGAGCAGTACTTC. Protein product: CASSRPTQLNEQYF.

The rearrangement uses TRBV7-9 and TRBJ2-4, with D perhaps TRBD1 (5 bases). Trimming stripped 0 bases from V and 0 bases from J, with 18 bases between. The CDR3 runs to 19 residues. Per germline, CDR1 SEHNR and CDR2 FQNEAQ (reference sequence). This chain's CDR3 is CASSLAGGGQGLAKNIQYF. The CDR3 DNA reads TGTGCCAGCAGCTTAGCAGGTGGTGGGCAGGGTCTAGCCAAAAACATTCAGTACTTC.

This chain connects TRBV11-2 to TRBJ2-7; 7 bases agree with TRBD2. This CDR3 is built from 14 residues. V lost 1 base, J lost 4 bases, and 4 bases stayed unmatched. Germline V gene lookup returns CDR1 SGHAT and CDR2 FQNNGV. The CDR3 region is CASSLGLAEYEQYF. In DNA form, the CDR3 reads TGTGCCAGCAGCTTAGGGCTAGCGGAGTACGAGCAGTACTTC.

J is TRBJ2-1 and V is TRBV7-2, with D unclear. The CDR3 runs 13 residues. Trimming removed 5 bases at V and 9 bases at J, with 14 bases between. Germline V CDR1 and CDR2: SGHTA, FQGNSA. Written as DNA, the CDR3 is TGTGCCAGCAGCATACCCTCGGTGGGTGAGCAGTTCTTC. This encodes CASSIPSVGEQFF.

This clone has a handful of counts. CDR3 protein: CASSLGYSYEQYF. CDR3 nucleotide sequence: TGTGCCAGCAGCTTAGGATACTCCTACGAGCAGTACTTC. V usage is TRBV7-2 and J usage is TRBJ2-7; unclear D gene. Germline V gene lookup returns CDR1 SGHTA and CDR2 FQGNSA. The CDR3 loop spans 13 amino acids. Trimming took 1 base from V and 0 from J, leaving 4 bases between them.

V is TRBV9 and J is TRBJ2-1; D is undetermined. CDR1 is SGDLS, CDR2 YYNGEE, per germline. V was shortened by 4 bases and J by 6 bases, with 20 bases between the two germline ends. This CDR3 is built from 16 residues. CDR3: CASSPRLEPLSNEQFF. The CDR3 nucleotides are TGTGCCAGCAGCCCGCGACTGGAACCGCTTTCCAATGAGCAGTTCTTC.

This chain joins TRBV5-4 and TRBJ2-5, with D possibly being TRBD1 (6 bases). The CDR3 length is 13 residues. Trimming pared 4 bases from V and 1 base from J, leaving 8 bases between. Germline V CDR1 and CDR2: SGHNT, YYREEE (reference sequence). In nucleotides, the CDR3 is TGTGCCAGCAGCCTGGACAGCCAAGAGACCCAGTACTTC. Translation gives CASSLDSQETQYF.